Following are 22 T cell receptor beta chains from one sample sequenced in a study of T cell repertoires in cytomegalovirus infection (dated by TCRdb to the late 2010s). Interpreted using the paper, the treatment or condition label stands for: in vitro stimulation with specific CMV peptide epitopes to enrich CMV-specific T cells. These reads were obtained on an Illumina HiSeq 1500. TCRdb reanalyzed the raw reads on its own, using fastp at Q25 for trimming and MiXCR for clone calling, and kept in-frame beta chains. A single entry per CDR3 protein holds the most common genes and DNA from its merged rows. Here the sample has 380,000 or so distinct CDR3 sequences; about 35% occur a single time. 13% of the sample lies in the top ten. Antigens for these TCRs are unknown. This specimen was cultured PBMCs, taken from culture after CMV antigen stimulation. The receptors were sampled from a human donor in good health (CMV status not recorded). Some clones in this sample may be carry-over from other donors' samples.

DNA of the CDR3: TGCAGCGTTGAAGGTGGGACTAGCGGGCACAATGAGCAGTTCTTC. Translating gives CSVEGGTSGHNEQFF. V is TRBV29-1 and J is TRBJ2-1, with TRBD2 matching over 12 bases. Germline loops: CDR1 SQVTM, CDR2 ANQGSEA. CDR3 size: 15 residues. V gave up 1 base and J gave up 5 bases; unmatched junction bases: 3.

The chain is built from TRBV20-1 and TRBJ2-5, with TRBD2 matching 7 bases. J gave up 4 bases and V 6 bases, and 14 bases lay outside the gene matches. The CDR3 extends over 15 amino acids. Germline values: CDR1 DFQATT, CDR2 SNEGSKA (reference sequence). The CDR3 here is CSATNQRGRRETQYF. CDR3 nucleotides: TGCAGTGCCACAAATCAGCGGGGAAGGAGAGAGACCCAGTACTTC.

The V call is TRBV6-2 or TRBV6-3, the J call TRBJ2-1, with 9 nucleotides matching TRBD2. After removal of 6 bases from V and 7 bases from J, the junction contained 13 bases not matched to a gene. Germline CDR1 is MNHEY and CDR2 is SVGEGT. This CDR3 has 16 amino acids. This chain's CDR3 is CASSRRGSGSINEQFF. The DNA for the CDR3 is TGTGCCAGCAGCCGCCGGGGTAGCGGGAGTATAAATGAGCAGTTCTTC.

The rearrangement joins TRBV4-1 to TRBJ2-1; D not certain. Trimming took off 1 base at V and 6 bases at J, with 4 bases between the two ends. CDR1 is MGHRA and CDR2 is YSYEKL in the germline V gene. The CDR3 is made up of 12 amino acids. The CDR3 protein is CASSQGPNEQFF. The CDR3 region has the DNA TGCGCCAGCAGCCAAGGGCCCAATGAGCAGTTCTTC.

This chain links TRBV15 with TRBJ1-1, with D maybe TRBD1 (5 bases). The V gene lost 4 bases and the J gene lost 0 bases, with 6 bases spanning the gap. This CDR3 is 13 amino acids long. Germline V gene sequence: CDR1 LNHNV, CDR2 YYDKDF (reference sequence). Here the CDR3 reads CATSMGVNTEAFF. Written as DNA, the CDR3 is TGTGCCACCAGCATGGGGGTGAACACTGAAGCTTTCTTT.

The chain combines TRBV7-9 with TRBJ1-2; 9 positions match TRBD1. Trimming took 0 bases from V and 0 from J; bases not matched to a gene: 8. The CDR3 contains 18 residues. CDR1 is SEHNR and CDR2 is FQNEAQ in the germline V gene (reference sequence). The CDR3 DNA follows: TGTGCCAGCAGCTTAGCCAAAACGGGACAGGGCTCTAACTATGGCTACACCTTC. Amino acids: CASSLAKTGQGSNYGYTF.

This clonotype occurred many times. V gene TRBV12-3 or TRBV12-4 combines with J gene TRBJ1-2; no definite D call. V lost 2 bases, J lost 4 bases, and 2 bases lay in between. CDR3 length equals 11 residues. The CDR3 DNA sequence: TGTGCCAGCAGTTTATTCTATGGCTACACCTTC. Protein sequence: CASSLFYGYTF.

The chain is built from TRBV28 and TRBJ2-1; D may be TRBD2 (5 bases). The CDR3 loop spans 16 amino acids. Per the germline V gene, CDR1 is MDHEN and CDR2 is SYDVKM. Trimming cost V 3 bases and J 4 bases, with 16 bases left between them. The CDR3 loop reads CASSFPRVRGYNEQFF. DNA of the CDR3: TGTGCCAGCAGTTTCCCGAGGGTAAGAGGGTACAATGAGCAGTTCTTC.

The chain recombines TRBV12-3 or TRBV12-4 with TRBJ2-3; 14 bases line up with TRBD2. The CDR3 spans 19 residues. V gave up 6 bases and J gave up 4 bases; unmatched junction bases: 15. The CDR3 DNA sequence: TGTGCCAGCAGCTCCCCGGAGGAGGAGACTAGCGGGAGGGCAGATACGCAGTATTTT. This codes for CASSSPEEETSGRADTQYF.

This clonotype was observed a handful of times. The rearrangement joins TRBV7-6 to TRBJ2-2, with D perhaps TRBD2 (7 bases). The CDR3 spans 16 residues. V was shortened by 5 bases and J by 4 bases, with 17 bases between the two germline ends. Germline lookup yields CDR1 SGHVS and CDR2 FNYEAQ. CDR3 amino acids: CASSRPGGEGTGELFF. CDR3 nucleotides: TGTGCCAGCAGCCGCCCGGGGGGCGAGGGCACCGGGGAGCTGTTTTTT.

This clonotype appeared a few times. V gene TRBV4-3 combines with J gene TRBJ1-2; 7 nucleotides match TRBD1. J gave up 6 bases and V 0 bases, and 7 bases lay outside the gene matches. The CDR3 length is 15 residues. Germline V gene lookup returns CDR1 LGHNA and CDR2 YSLEER. The CDR3 loop reads CASSQDHEGADGYTF. In nucleotides, the CDR3 is TGCGCCAGCAGCCAAGATCATGAGGGGGCGGATGGCTACACCTTC.

V usage is TRBV12-3 or TRBV12-4 and J usage is TRBJ2-5, with D possibly matching TRBD1 (5 bases). The CDR3 runs to 12 residues. Between the trimmed V and J ends, which lost 8 bases and 3 bases, there was a span of 10 bases. This CDR3 reads CASQRQKETQYF. DNA of the CDR3: TGTGCCAGCCAGAGACAGAAAGAGACCCAGTACTTC.

This chain links TRBV14 with TRBJ2-1, with unresolved D. The ends were cut back, 0 bases at V and 3 bases at J, with 9 bases in the middle. The CDR3 spans 15 residues. Looked up from germline, CDR1 is SGHDN and CDR2 is FVKESK. CDR3 region: CASSQDVGLYNEQFF. As DNA, the CDR3 is TGTGCCAGCAGCCAAGACGTAGGCCTCTACAATGAGCAGTTCTTC.

This clonotype was observed a handful of times. This chain joins TRBV19 and TRBJ1-5; possible D gene TRBD1, 6 bases. CDR1 is LNHDA and CDR2 is SQIVND in the germline V gene (reference sequence). The CDR3 runs 15 residues. V gave up 5 bases and J gave up 5 bases, with 16 bases separating them. The CDR3 reads CASSSRDKRYQPQHF. In DNA form, the CDR3 reads TGTGCCAGTAGTTCCCGGGACAAACGCTATCAGCCCCAGCATTTT.

The V call is TRBV5-5, the J call TRBJ2-5; 8 bases map to TRBD1. With 2 bases clipped from V and 2 bases from J, the junction kept 11 bases outside the gene matches. Germline values: CDR1 SGHKS, CDR2 YYEKEE (reference sequence). The CDR3 length is 17 residues. CDR3 sequence: CASSFGLRTGRQETQYF. The CDR3, as DNA: TGTGCCAGCAGCTTTGGGCTGCGGACAGGGCGGCAAGAGACCCAGTACTTC.

This clonotype turned up a few times. The chain is built from TRBV28 and TRBJ2-1; no clear D gene. Germline V gene lookup returns CDR1 MDHEN and CDR2 SYDVKM. The CDR3 loop spans 13 amino acids. V lost 5 bases and J 8 bases, leaving 13 bases between the germline ends. CDR3 nucleotides: TGTGCCAGCAGTCCGTCGACTTATTATGAGCAGTTCTTC. Translated, it gives CASSPSTYYEQFF.

This clonotype was observed a handful of times. The chain joins TRBV28 to TRBJ1-2; no firm D call. Trimming stripped 1 base from V and 6 bases from J, with 12 bases between. This CDR3 spans 14 amino acids. The germline CDR1 and CDR2 sequences are MDHEN and SYDVKM. CDR3 protein: CASSLSGGPHGYTF. The CDR3 DNA reads as TGTGCCAGCAGTTTATCGGGAGGGCCCCATGGCTACACCTTC.

This clonotype appeared a few times. The chain combines TRBV19 with TRBJ2-5, with 7 bases lining up with TRBD1. V lost 5 bases, J lost 2 bases, and 2 bases stayed unmatched. Germline V gene data show CDR1 as LNHDA and CDR2 as SQIVND (reference sequence). CDR3 size: 13 residues. Here the CDR3 DNA reads TGTGCCAGTAGTGGGACAGCTCAAGAGACCCAGTACTTC. It specifies CASSGTAQETQYF.

There are many counts of this clonotype. The V gene is TRBV19, the J gene TRBJ2-4, with 10 bases identical to TRBD2. V shed 4 bases, J shed 5 bases, and the junction held 2 bases outside the gene matches. The germline CDR1 and CDR2 sequences are LNHDA and SQIVND (reference sequence). This CDR3 is 14 amino acids long. This CDR3 reads CASSRGLAENIQYF. Here the CDR3 DNA reads TGTGCCAGTAGTAGAGGACTAGCGGAAAACATTCAGTACTTC.

The J gene is TRBJ2-3, the V gene TRBV12-3 or TRBV12-4, with D perhaps TRBD1 (5 bases). V was trimmed by 3 bases and J by 5 bases, leaving 18 bases between them. This CDR3 is built from 16 residues. CDR3 in amino acids: CASSFGFRAQGDTQYF. DNA of the CDR3: TGTGCCAGCAGTTTCGGTTTTCGGGCCCAGGGAGATACGCAGTATTTT.

Here the CDR3 DNA reads TGCAGCGTCATAGCGGGAGGGCCATACAATGAGCAGTTCTTC. This sequence encodes CSVIAGGPYNEQFF. The V and J genes are TRBV29-1 and TRBJ2-1, with 11 bases fitting TRBD2. V gave up 6 bases and J gave up 4 bases; unmatched junction bases: 5. CDR3 length: 14 residues. The V gene's germline CDR1 is SQVTM and CDR2 ANQGSEA.

J is TRBJ1-5 and V is TRBV6-2 or TRBV6-3, with D maybe TRBD1 (5 bases). Germline V gives CDR1 MNHEY, CDR2 SVGEGT. The CDR3 consists of 14 residues. V was trimmed by 1 base and J by 3 bases, leaving 7 bases between them. The CDR3 protein is CASSYWDPNQPQHF. The CDR3 DNA follows: TGTGCCAGCAGTTACTGGGACCCCAATCAGCCCCAGCATTTT.